The 23 T cell receptor beta chains listed next were all sequenced from one sample in a study of T cell responses to AZD1222 COVID-19 vaccine. This table comes from immunoSEQ multiplex PCR, and its TCRdb copy is limited to in-frame clones, with some not included. The repertoire holds 100,000 to 140,000 clones, with around nine tenths as singletons. Sample: peripheral blood, taken on day 0 of AZD1222 vaccination. Receptors were obtained from an adult in good health.

CDR3 in amino acids: CASSTGQGMETQYF. In nucleotides, the CDR3 is TGTGCCAGCTCAACGGGACAGGGAATGGAGACCCAGTACTTC. This chain joins TRBV18 and TRBJ2-5; 9 positions agree with TRBD1. The CDR3 has 14 amino acids. V lost 5 bases and J lost 5; bases outside the gene matches: 6. Germline assignment: CDR1 KGHSH and CDR2 LQKENI.

The chain combines TRBV6-5 with TRBJ2-7, with unresolved D. Trimming cost V 4 bases and J 6 bases, with 10 bases left between them. Looked up from germline, CDR1 is MNHEY and CDR2 is SVGAGI. The CDR3 spans 12 residues. This CDR3 reads CASSSPGSEQYF. CDR3 DNA sequence: TGTGCCAGCAGTTCTCCCGGAAGCGAGCAGTACTTC.

This clone was found once. The rearrangement joins TRBV10-3 to TRBJ2-2; TRBD2 agrees at 7 bases. In germline, CDR1 is ENHRY, CDR2 SYGVKD. V lost 3 bases, J lost 6 bases, and 10 bases stayed unmatched. The CDR3 contains 16 residues. The DNA for the CDR3 is TGTGCCATCAGTGAAGCACCCGGGGAGGGTCCCGGGGAGCTGTTTTTT. Its protein product is CAISEAPGEGPGELFF.

The V gene is TRBV12-5, the J gene TRBJ2-7; D gene uncertain. Trimming left V 0 bases short and J 9 bases short, with 6 bases between. Germline CDR1 reads LGHNT; CDR2 reads FRNRAP. The CDR3 has 11 residues. The CDR3 region is CASGLVAGQYF. CDR3 sequence (DNA): TGTGCTAGTGGTTTGGTGGCAGGGCAGTACTTC.

This chain links TRBV12-2 with TRBJ2-3; whether TRBD2, the table's D call, matches the DNA was not checked. TRBV12-2 has pseudogene status. This CDR3 is built from 23 residues. The CDR3 DNA reads TGTGCAAGTCGCTCACCGACTAGCCGCGTCCCAAAGCACAGTGTCCAAAGCACAGATACGCAGTATTTT. Residues: CASRSPTSRVPKHSVQSTDTQYF.

The V gene is TRBV6-5, the J gene TRBJ1-2, with D perhaps matching TRBD1 (5 bases). Trimming took off 6 bases at V and 8 bases at J, with 10 bases between the two ends. The CDR3 spans 11 residues. In germline, CDR1 is MNHEY, CDR2 SVGAGI. CDR3 sequence (DNA): TGTGCCAGCAGGGACACCGGGGGCTACACCTTC. It codes for CASRDTGGYTF.

The chain joins TRBV5-4 to TRBJ1-1; 10 bases are a match to TRBD1. CDR1 is SGHNT, CDR2 YYREEE, per germline (reference sequence). V was pared by 5 bases and J by 2 bases, with 0 bases of the junction left unmatched. CDR3 length: 13 amino acids. The CDR3 region is CASRTGGNTEAFF. CDR3 nucleotides: TGTGCCAGCAGGACAGGGGGCAACACTGAAGCTTTCTTT.

This clone was recorded only once. J is TRBJ2-7 and V is TRBV15; 10 bases map to TRBD1. Losses at the gene ends were 1 base for V and 6 bases for J; bases not matched to a gene: 6. The CDR3 consists of 15 residues. Germline V gene lookup returns CDR1 LNHNV and CDR2 YYDKDF (reference sequence). The CDR3 DNA reads TGTGCCACCAGCAGAGGGGACAGGGGTTTAGGCGAGCAGTACTTC. Translating gives CATSRGDRGLGEQYF. Filled out from reference TRBV15 and TRBJ2-7, the complete variable domain reads DAMVIQNPRYQVTQFGKPVTLSCSQTLNHNVMYWYQQKSSQAPKLLFHYYDKDFNNEADTPDNFQSRRPNTSFCFLDIRSPGLGDTAMYLCATSRGDRGLGEQYFGPGTRLTVT.

V and J are TRBV4-2 and TRBJ2-1; TRBD2 matches 10 bases. The CDR3 consists of 17 residues. The trim removed 0 bases at V and 8 bases at J, leaving 10 bases unmatched. CDR1 and CDR2 (germline): LGHNA, YNFKEQ. The CDR3 nucleotides are TGTGCCAGCAGCCAAGATGTCCCAGCGGGGGGGCAATATGAGCAGTTCTTC. Amino acids: CASSQDVPAGGQYEQFF.

The chain links TRBV7-2 to TRBJ2-1, with TRBD2 identical over 16 bases. The CDR3 spans 18 residues. Germline lookup yields CDR1 SGHTA and CDR2 FQGNSA. V trimming: 2 bases; J trimming: 9 bases; junction bases outside the gene matches: 10. This chain's CDR3 is CASSLNPGLAGGQGEQFF. Written as DNA, the CDR3 is TGTGCCAGCAGCTTAAACCCGGGACTAGCGGGGGGGCAGGGTGAGCAGTTCTTC.

The rearrangement uses TRBV2 and TRBJ1-1, with a tentative D call TRBD1 (6 bases). The germline CDR1 and CDR2 sequences are SNHLY and FYNNEI. Trimming removed 8 bases from V and 5 bases from J, with 15 bases in between. CDR3 length: 13 residues. CDR3 sequence: CASATRGATEAFF. In DNA form, the CDR3 reads TGTGCCAGCGCCACCCGGGGGGCAACTGAAGCTTTCTTT.

This clone showed up just once. CDR3 amino acids: CASISARNSPLHF. The CDR3 DNA sequence: TGTGCCAGCATCTCCGCTAGGAATTCACCCCTCCACTTT. V is TRBV28 and J is TRBJ1-6; no firm D call. With 7 bases removed from V and 7 bases from J, the gap between germline ends came to 11 bases. CDR1 is MDHEN, CDR2 SYDVKM, per germline. CDR3 length equals 13 residues. The full variable domain, rest sourced from reference TRBV28 and TRBJ1-6, is DVKVTQSSRYLVKRTGEKVFLECVQDMDHENMFWYRQDPGLGLRLIYFSYDVKMKEKGDIPEGYSVSREKKERFSLILESASTNQTSMYLCASISARNSPLHFGNGTRLTVT.

This sequence joins TRBV30 and TRBJ2-5; 10 positions agree with TRBD2. There are 13 residues in the CDR3. Germline V gene data show CDR1 as GTSNPN and CDR2 as SVGIG (reference sequence). The V segment lost 7 bases and the J segment 1 base; nucleotides outside the gene matches: 3. The CDR3 region has the DNA TGTGCCTTAAAGCGGGGGGGCCAAGAGACCCAGTACTTC. This encodes CALKRGGQETQYF.

Only one count was recorded for this clone. The chain employs TRBV7-8 and TRBJ1-2; the D gene is possibly TRBD1 (5 bases). V gave up 5 bases and J gave up 3 bases, with 16 bases separating them. Germline V CDR1 and CDR2: SGHVS, FQNEAQ. CDR3 length: 15 amino acids. The CDR3 sequence: CASSHTLDTYYGYTF. CDR3 DNA: TGTGCCAGCAGCCATACCTTGGACACTTACTATGGCTACACCTTC.

V usage is TRBV9 and J usage is TRBJ1-1, with a weak D call TRBD1 (5 bases). Trimming removed 3 bases from V and 5 bases from J, with 8 bases in between. The CDR3 has 12 residues. Germline V gene sequence: CDR1 SGDLS, CDR2 YYNGEE. CDR3 protein: CASSDGATEAFF. Written as DNA, the CDR3 is TGTGCCAGCAGCGACGGGGCGACTGAAGCTTTCTTT.

The J gene is TRBJ2-1, the V gene TRBV5-6, with 10 bases matching TRBD2. V lost 2 bases and J lost 6; bases outside the gene matches: 5. The CDR3 loop spans 15 amino acids. Per germline, CDR1 SGHDT and CDR2 YYEEEE. The CDR3 region is CASSFKLAGINEQFF. The CDR3 nucleotides are TGTGCCAGCAGCTTTAAACTAGCGGGGATCAATGAGCAGTTCTTC.

The chain recombines TRBV3-1 (or the pseudogene TRBV3-2) with TRBJ1-2, with 10 bases aligning to TRBD1. Germline trimming cut 5 bases from V and 7 bases from J; bases unmatched to any gene: 4. Germline V gene data show CDR1 as LGHDT and CDR2 as YNNKEL (reference sequence). The length of the CDR3 is 13 residues. The CDR3 sequence is CASSRQGARGYTF. Here the CDR3 DNA reads TGTGCCAGCAGCAGACAGGGGGCACGTGGCTACACCTTC.

This chain connects TRBV12-3 or TRBV12-4 to TRBJ1-6; tentative D call: TRBD1 (5 bases). Trimming removed 5 bases at V and 10 bases at J, with 12 bases between. The CDR3 is made up of 13 amino acids. The CDR3 nucleotides are TGTGCCAGCAGTCTGGGACGGAGATCACCCCTCCACTTT. Its translation is CASSLGRRSPLHF.

J is TRBJ2-1 and V is TRBV11-3, with D perhaps matching TRBD1 or TRBD2 (5 bases each). The CDR3 spans 16 residues. The V gene lost 0 bases and the J gene lost 7 bases, with 16 bases spanning the gap. Germline CDR1 and CDR2: SGHNT and YENEEA. The CDR3 sequence: CASSLEGAGGGNEQFF. In nucleotides, the CDR3 is TGTGCCAGCAGCTTAGAAGGGGCAGGTGGGGGTAATGAGCAGTTCTTC.

This chain links TRBV18 with TRBJ1-4, with no clear D. Germline V CDR1 and CDR2: KGHSH, LQKENI. The CDR3 covers 15 residues. Trimming stripped 5 bases from V and 4 bases from J, with 14 bases between. In DNA form, the CDR3 reads TGTGCCAGCTCAGCCGGACGGACGATTAATGAAAAACTGTTTTTT. Its translation is CASSAGRTINEKLFF.

The chain combines TRBV7-2 with TRBJ1-2; no clear D. Germline CDR1 and CDR2: SGHTA and FQGNSA. This CDR3 has 14 residues. With 1 base removed from V and 5 bases from J, the gap between germline ends came to 11 bases. The CDR3 reads CASSLGGAGYGYTF. The CDR3 DNA follows: TGTGCCAGCAGCTTAGGGGGAGCAGGATATGGCTACACCTTC.

This clone has just a few counts. The chain couples TRBV3-1 (or the pseudogene TRBV3-2) to TRBJ2-7, with 7 bases identical to TRBD1. With V trimmed by 1 base and J by 5 bases, 8 bases remained unmatched. CDR1 and CDR2 from the germline V gene are LGHDT and YNNKEL (reference sequence). This CDR3 has 15 residues. CDR3 protein: CASSQVPTGRHEQYF. The CDR3 region has the DNA TGTGCCAGCAGCCAAGTTCCGACAGGGAGACACGAGCAGTACTTC.

V is TRBV4-3 and J is TRBJ1-3; no reliable D call. CDR1 is LGHNA, CDR2 YSLEER, per germline. The length of the CDR3 is 13 residues. With 0 bases removed from V and 0 bases from J, the gap between germline ends came to 0 bases. The CDR3 region has the DNA TGCGCCAGCAGCCAAGACTCTGGAAACACCATATATTTT. Its translation: CASSQDSGNTIYF.